These T cell receptor beta chains were read from a single sample in a study of blood T cell repertoires in COVID-19. The repertoire was sequenced with immunoSEQ multiplex PCR; TCRdb's copy has only in-frame clones and lacks some. The top ten clones hold around 6% of a sample with hundreds of thousands of clones, around 90% of them seen once. The sample comprised PBMCs or T cells enriched from blood (not recorded which). These receptors were collected from a woman aged 30 to 39 with acute COVID-19. CDR3s include the opening cysteine and the closing phenylalanine or tryptophan. D genes are given only for firm matches. A clone size is listed for some rows: how often the clone was seen (once, few, many), or a class if it is expanded.

V gene: TRBV27; D gene: TRBD1; J gene: TRBJ1-2; clone size: -; CDR3 DNA: TGTGCCAGCAGTCTAATACAGGGGGCGGATGGCTACACCTTC; CDR3 protein: CASSLIQGADGYTF
V gene: TRBV19; D gene: TRBD2; J gene: TRBJ2-2; clone size: once; CDR3 DNA: TGTGCCAGTAGTAAAGGCGGGGGGGCGAACACCGGGGAGCTGTTTTTT; CDR3 protein: CASSKGGGANTGELFF
V gene: TRBV25-1; D gene: TRBD1; J gene: TRBJ1-1; clone size: -; CDR3 DNA: TGTGCCAGCCATAGGACAGGGAGGAACACTGAAGCTTTCTTT; CDR3 protein: CASHRTGRNTEAFF
V gene: TRBV19; D gene: -; J gene: TRBJ2-1; clone size: once; CDR3 DNA: TGTGCCAGTAATCCGTACGGACAAAATGAGCAGTTCTTC; CDR3 protein: CASNPYGQNEQFF
V gene: TRBV7-2; D gene: -; J gene: TRBJ2-7; clone size: -; CDR3 DNA: TGTGCCAGCAGCTTACCTCAGGGTAGCGGTGTAGCCGAGCAGTACTTC; CDR3 protein: CASSLPQGSGVAEQYF
V gene: TRBV2; D gene: TRBD2; J gene: TRBJ2-1; clone size: -; CDR3 DNA: TGTGCCAGCAGTGAAGGTCGCGGGAGAGCCTACAATGAGCAGTTCTTC; CDR3 protein: CASSEGRGRAYNEQFF
V gene: TRBV19; D gene: TRBD1; J gene: TRBJ1-5; clone size: -; CDR3 DNA: TGTGCCAGTAACCAACCTTGGCGGGACAGGGGAAGTCAGCCCCAGCATTTT; CDR3 protein: CASNQPWRDRGSQPQHF
V gene: TRBV3-1/TRBV3-2; D gene: TRBD1; J gene: TRBJ2-5; clone size: -; CDR3 DNA: TGTGCCAGCAGCCCTCGGGACAGGGAAGGGGAGACCCAGTACTTC; CDR3 protein: CASSPRDREGETQYF
V gene: TRBV9; D gene: -; J gene: TRBJ1-3; clone size: -; CDR3 DNA: TGTGCCAGCAGCGTAGGACAGGAGCCTGGAAACACCATATATTTT; CDR3 protein: CASSVGQEPGNTIYF
V gene: TRBV28; D gene: -; J gene: TRBJ2-7; clone size: -; CDR3 DNA: TGTGCCAGCAGTGCCCTGCAGGGGACGGACGAGCAGTACTTC; CDR3 protein: CASSALQGTDEQYF
V gene: TRBV27; D gene: -; J gene: TRBJ1-6; clone size: -; CDR3 DNA: TGTGCCAGCAGTCCTAGGGGGGGCTATAATTCACCCCTCCACTTT; CDR3 protein: CASSPRGGYNSPLHF
V gene: TRBV5-6; D gene: -; J gene: TRBJ2-7; clone size: -; CDR3 DNA: TGTGCCAGCAGCCCCGGGACTCTATGGGCCTACGAGCAGTACTTC; CDR3 protein: CASSPGTLWAYEQYF
V gene: TRBV15; D gene: -; J gene: TRBJ2-7; clone size: -; CDR3 DNA: TGTGCCACCAGCTTGACGTGGGGGCGCGACGAGCAGTACTTC; CDR3 protein: CATSLTWGRDEQYF
V gene: TRBV28; D gene: -; J gene: TRBJ2-1; clone size: -; CDR3 DNA: TGTGCCAGCAGTTCGGCCCTAGGGCGGGGAAATGAGCAGTTCTTC; CDR3 protein: CASSSALGRGNEQFF
V gene: TRBV18; D gene: -; J gene: TRBJ2-1; clone size: -; CDR3 DNA: TGTGCCAGCTCACTAGGACAGAACAATGAGCAGTTCTTC; CDR3 protein: CASSLGQNNEQFF
V gene: TRBV28; D gene: TRBD1; J gene: TRBJ1-1; clone size: -; CDR3 DNA: TGTGCCAGCAGTACCACCGGGACAGGGAGGAGTGGAGGTGAAGCTTTCTTT; CDR3 protein: CASSTTGTGRSGGEAFF
V gene: TRBV5-4; D gene: -; J gene: TRBJ2-1; clone size: -; CDR3 DNA: TGTGCCAGCAGCCCCCGGGACAAACCATACAATGAGCAGTTCTTC; CDR3 protein: CASSPRDKPYNEQFF
V gene: TRBV5-1; D gene: TRBD2; J gene: TRBJ2-5; clone size: -; CDR3 DNA: TGCGCCAGCCGGGAGGGGCCCGTGTTCGGAGAGACCCAGTACTTC; CDR3 protein: CASREGPVFGETQYF
V gene: TRBV7-9; D gene: -; J gene: TRBJ1-5; clone size: -; CDR3 DNA: TGTGCCAGCAGCTTAGCAGGGGGTCCCAATCAGCCCCAGCATTTT; CDR3 protein: CASSLAGGPNQPQHF
V gene: TRBV7-7; D gene: TRBD2; J gene: TRBJ2-5; clone size: -; CDR3 DNA: TGTGCTAGCAGCATGGGGCGGGGGTTCCAAGAGACCCAGTACTTC; CDR3 protein: CASSMGRGFQETQYF
V gene: TRBV6-1; D gene: TRBD1; J gene: TRBJ2-7; clone size: once; CDR3 DNA: TGTGCCAGCAGTGATGGGGGACAGGGATCCCACGAGCAGTACTTC; CDR3 protein: CASSDGGQGSHEQYF
V gene: TRBV18; D gene: -; J gene: TRBJ2-7; clone size: -; CDR3 DNA: TGTGCCAGCTCACCACTCGACCAGACAAAACCCTACGAGCAGTACTTC; CDR3 protein: CASSPLDQTKPYEQYF
V gene: TRBV6-2/TRBV6-3; D gene: -; J gene: TRBJ1-6; clone size: few; CDR3 DNA: TGTGCCAGCAGTTACTCGGGCACCCGCGTCCCCCTCCACTTT; CDR3 protein: CASSYSGTRVPLHF
V gene: TRBV6-2/TRBV6-3; D gene: -; J gene: TRBJ2-5; clone size: -; CDR3 DNA: TGTGCCAGCAGTTACTGGGCGGGAAAATTACAAGAGACCCAGTACTTC; CDR3 protein: CASSYWAGKLQETQYF
V gene: TRBV18; D gene: TRBD2; J gene: TRBJ2-1; clone size: -; CDR3 DNA: TGTGCCAGCTCACCTCTCGGACTAGCGGGAGTGAATGAGCAGTTCTTC; CDR3 protein: CASSPLGLAGVNEQFF
V gene: TRBV28; D gene: TRBD1; J gene: TRBJ1-2; clone size: -; CDR3 DNA: TGTGCCAGCAGTTTATCCGCGGGACAGGGGAAGGGCTACACCTTC; CDR3 protein: CASSLSAGQGKGYTF
V gene: TRBV7-8; D gene: -; J gene: TRBJ2-1; clone size: -; CDR3 DNA: TGTGCCAGCAGCCTAGCGGGGGACAGGGGTGCTGAGCAGTTCTTC; CDR3 protein: CASSLAGDRGAEQFF